This T cell receptor (beta chain) stems from a study of read filtering for tumor transcriptome and immune sequencing (dated by TCRdb to 2020 to 2021). Context from the whole study: Of the patients in the cohort, more than 16 were male and 14 were female, and their mean age was about 68 years, with a range of about 45 to 85. By revised international staging, 8 or 9 patients were R-ISS I, approximately 15 were R-ISS II and 6 or 7 were R-ISS III. Whole-transcriptome libraries were prepared with the TruSeq RNA Access Library Prep Kit after DNase treatment. TCR-region mapped reads per sample ranged from about 4 to 11 million with IR-seq versus only about 85 to 1,300 with RNA-seq. The study compared TCR repertoires from targeted immune repertoire sequencing and bulk whole-transcriptome sequencing run on the same bone marrow samples. As a main aim, a read-filtering strategy for immune repertoire data was addressed, with the specific question being whether clonotypes supported by a single read should be removed. Points the paper makes about the study in general: Compared with RNA-seq, IR-seq captured clonotypes at much higher depth and more reliably, and a smaller IR-seq throughput was enough to identify most shared clonotypes. The sorted CD138-negative fraction was composed of a mixed bone marrow immune population rather than of purified T cells. Single-read clonotypes made up roughly 85% of clonotypes but only around 4% of total reads in IR-seq, compared with 65% to 75% of clonotypes and approximately 40% of reads in RNA-seq. Removing single-read clonotypes increased the correlation between IR-seq and RNA-seq shared clonotype proportions.

The germline V and J ends show losses of 0 bases and 7 bases respectively, and no gene match explains 3 bases of the junction. CDR1 and CDR2 were assigned from the germline V gene as SGHNT and YENEEA. The CDR3 runs 14 residues from the cysteine to the phenylalanine. The read is trimmed to its CDR3 DNA, 42 bases read in frame from base 1. TCR libraries were constructed from 300 to 400 ng RNA using the Immunoverse kit, and molecular barcoded adaptors covering alpha/delta and beta/gamma chains were employed. The same RNA used for transcriptome sequencing was used for TCR library preparation. TCR libraries were sequenced on an Illumina HiSeq 4000 with 2 x 150 cycles. As for how the authors treated the data: MiXCR aligned TCR reads to human V, D, J and C references and assembled the aligned reads into CDR3 clonotypes, with quality filtering and error correction included. The tcR package in R was used for analysis of clonotype counts and gene usage diversity. Raw mapping reads were checked after the RNA-seq reads had been mapped by STAR aligner version 2.5.3a onto the human GRCh37 genome. To test how sequencing depth affected the clonotypes detected, IR-seq fastq files were randomly downsampled with Seqtk 1.3. The public reads were reprocessed in TCRdb via fastp at Q25 and MiXCR, keeping in-frame beta chains. All rows with the same CDR3 protein become a single entry with the most common DNA and genes. TCRdb's processing, not the study's, gives the V and J calls here. The sample data list around 60,000 distinct CDR3 sequences, and about 21% of these were observed just once. Around an eighth of the sample is taken by the ten largest.

Of note for this clonotype: Its binding antigen is unknown. Base qualities are not at hand, and no much larger clone is one base apart.

Bone marrow was sampled from every patient at the time of active disease. Isolation of bone marrow mononuclear cells was performed by Ficoll-Hypaque density gradient centrifugation. Myeloma plasma cells were removed and CD138-negative cells were obtained by negative selection following labeling with CD138 magnetic microbeads on a MACS separator. Flow cytometry with CD138 antibodies on an Attune NxT was used to check how pure the isolated cells were. TRIzol reagent was used to extract total RNA, which was then quantified with a NanoDrop spectrophotometer. For each patient, paired RNA-seq and IR-seq were run on the CD138-negative bone marrow sample from that patient.

Sequencing was performed on a population of CD138-negative cells sorted from bone marrow. In the paper's terms, the cell subset or site label means: bone marrow mononuclear cells depleted of CD138+ plasma/myeloma cells by negative magnetic selection. This TCR came from a donor aged 40 or older with multiple myeloma. The rearranged segments are TRBV11-3 and TRBJ2-5; 9 bases in the middle match TRBD1. The CDR3 protein is CASSLDPTGGTQYF. The DNA sequence follows: TGTGCCAGCAGCTTAGATCCGACAGGGGGGACCCAGTACTTC.